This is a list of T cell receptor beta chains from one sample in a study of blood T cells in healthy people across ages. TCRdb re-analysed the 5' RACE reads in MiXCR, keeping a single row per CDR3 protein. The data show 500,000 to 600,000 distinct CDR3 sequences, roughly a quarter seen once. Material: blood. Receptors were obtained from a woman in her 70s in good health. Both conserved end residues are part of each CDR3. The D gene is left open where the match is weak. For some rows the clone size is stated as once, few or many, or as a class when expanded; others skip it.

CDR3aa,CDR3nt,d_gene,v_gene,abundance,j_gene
CSARRTGATGELFF,TGCAGTGCTAGAAGGACAGGGGCAACCGGGGAGCTGTTTTTT,TRBD1,TRBV20-1,few,TRBJ2-2
CASSLEAAQETQYF,TGCGCCAGCAGCTTGGAGGCGGCCCAAGAGACCCAGTACTTC,.,TRBV5-1,few,TRBJ2-5
CASSSSGQGGTQYF,TGTGCCAGCAGTTCCTCAGGACAGGGAGGGACCCAGTACTTC,TRBD1,TRBV12-3/TRBV12-4,.,TRBJ2-5
CASSPGPPNTEAFF,TGTGCCAGCAGTCCCGGACCCCCGAACACTGAAGCTTTCTTT,.,TRBV12-3/TRBV12-4,once,TRBJ1-1
CASSPIVAGGSNEQFF,TGTGCCAGCAGTCCAATAGTGGCGGGGGGGAGCAATGAGCAGTTCTTC,TRBD2,TRBV12-3/TRBV12-4,few,TRBJ2-1
CASGKWQNGYTF,TGTGCCAGCGGCAAATGGCAGAACGGCTACACCTTC,.,TRBV4-2,.,TRBJ1-2
CASSLWTGDGYTF,TGTGCCAGCAGTTTATGGACAGGAGATGGCTACACCTTC,TRBD1,TRBV12-3/TRBV12-4,.,TRBJ1-2
CASSDRGSNTEAFF,TGTGCCAGCAGTGACAGGGGTTCGAACACTGAAGCTTTCTTT,TRBD1,TRBV6-6,.,TRBJ1-1
CSARDYYQGNGYTF,TGCAGTGCTAGAGATTATTATCAGGGAAATGGCTACACCTTC,.,TRBV20-1,.,TRBJ1-2
CASSLGSTSYNEQFF,TGCGCCAGCAGCTTAGGCAGCACATCCTACAATGAGCAGTTCTTC,.,TRBV5-1,few,TRBJ2-1
CASSLVAGIYNEQFF,TGCGCCAGCAGCTTGGTGGCAGGAATATACAATGAGCAGTTCTTC,.,TRBV5-1,.,TRBJ2-1
CASGRSNQPQHF,TGTGCCAGCGGGCGGAGCAATCAGCCCCAGCATTTT,.,TRBV7-9,many,TRBJ1-5
CASSLGVGGGTETQYF,TGCGCCAGCAGCTTGGGTGTTGGCGGGGGTACGGAGACCCAGTACTTC,TRBD2,TRBV5-1,once,TRBJ2-5
CASSLGSGRPGGYTF,TGTGCCAGCAGTTTGGGCAGCGGTCGACCCGGGGGCTACACCTTC,.,TRBV12-3/TRBV12-4,.,TRBJ1-2
CASRPRGDNSPLHF,TGTGCCAGCAGACCGCGTGGGGATAATTCACCCCTCCACTTT,.,TRBV2,few,TRBJ1-6
CSAIRQGETQYF,TGCAGTGCTATCCGACAGGGGGAGACCCAGTACTTC,TRBD1,TRBV20-1,few,TRBJ2-5
CASSPMGGPNYGYTF,TGCGCCAGCAGCCCCATGGGGGGCCCGAACTATGGCTACACCTTC,.,TRBV5-1,.,TRBJ1-2
CSAPTGSGTDTQYF,TGCAGTGCGCCGACAGGGAGCGGGACAGATACGCAGTATTTT,.,TRBV20-1,.,TRBJ2-3
CSARDWLGGETQYF,TGCAGTGCTAGAGATTGGCTAGGAGGAGAGACCCAGTACTTC,.,TRBV20-1,few,TRBJ2-5
CSVLRTGDEQYF,TGCAGCGTTTTGAGGACAGGGGACGAGCAGTACTTC,TRBD1,TRBV29-1,once,TRBJ2-7
CASTGTVNTEAFF,TGTGCCAGCACCGGGACGGTAAACACTGAAGCTTTCTTT,.,TRBV6-5,.,TRBJ1-1
CASSLESALSGNTIYF,TGTGCCAGCAGCTTGGAATCTGCTCTCTCTGGAAACACCATATATTTT,.,TRBV5-6,.,TRBJ1-3
CASSQDGTSGRTDTQYF,TGTGCCAGCAGCCAAGACGGGACTAGCGGGAGGACAGATACGCAGTATTTT,TRBD2,TRBV4-2,.,TRBJ2-3
CAWLGQVDSYNEQFF,TGTGCCTGGCTTGGACAGGTAGACTCCTACAATGAGCAGTTCTTC,TRBD1,TRBV30,many,TRBJ2-1
CAISEQTSGETQYF,TGTGCCATCAGTGAACAAACTAGCGGGGAGACCCAGTACTTC,TRBD2,TRBV10-3,.,TRBJ2-5
CSAPLPSAGTEAFF,TGCAGTGCCCCCCTCCCCTCGGCGGGCACTGAAGCTTTCTTT,.,TRBV20-1,.,TRBJ1-1
CASSQGQLQETQYF,TGTGCCAGCAGCCAGGGACAGTTACAAGAGACCCAGTACTTC,TRBD1,TRBV7-2,few,TRBJ2-5
CAIRTGTEAFF,TGTGCCATCAGGACAGGCACTGAAGCTTTCTTT,.,TRBV10-3,few,TRBJ1-1
CASSFDSLNYNEQFF,TGTGCCAGCAGCTTCGACAGTCTCAATTACAATGAGCAGTTCTTC,.,TRBV7-2,few,TRBJ2-1